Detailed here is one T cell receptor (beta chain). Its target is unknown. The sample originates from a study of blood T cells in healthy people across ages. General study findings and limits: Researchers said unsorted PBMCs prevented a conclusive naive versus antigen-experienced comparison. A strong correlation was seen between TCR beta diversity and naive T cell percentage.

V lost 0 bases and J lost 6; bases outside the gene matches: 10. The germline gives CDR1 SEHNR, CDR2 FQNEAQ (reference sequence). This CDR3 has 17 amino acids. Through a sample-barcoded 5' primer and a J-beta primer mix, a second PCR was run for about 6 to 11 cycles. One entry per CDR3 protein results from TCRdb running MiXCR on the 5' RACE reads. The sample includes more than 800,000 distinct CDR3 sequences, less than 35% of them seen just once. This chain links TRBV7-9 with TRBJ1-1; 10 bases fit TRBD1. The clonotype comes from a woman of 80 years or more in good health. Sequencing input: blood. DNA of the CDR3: TGTGCCAGCAGCTTAGCGAGGGAGACAGGGGGCCGAGCTGAAGCTTTCTTT. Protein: CASSLARETGGRAEAFF. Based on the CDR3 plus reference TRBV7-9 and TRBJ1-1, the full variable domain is DTGVSQNPRHKITKRGQNVTFRCDPISEHNRLYWYRQTLGQGPEFLTYFQNEAQLEKSRLLSDRFSAERPKGSFSTLEIQRTEQGDSAMYLCASSLARETGGRAEAFFGQGTRLTVV.